These 2 T cell receptor beta chains share one sample of origin, sequenced in a study of cytomegalovirus exposure and HLA in healthy donors. Assay: immunoSEQ multiplex PCR; the TCRdb copy retains only in-frame clones and omits some. The sample shows some 200,000 clones, about 90% of them seen only once. Sequenced material: PBMCs. Every receptor here comes from a woman aged 18-30 years in good health and CMV-seronegative.

This chain joins TRBV20-1 and TRBJ2-4; D not certain. Germline V CDR1 and CDR2: DFQATT, SNEGSKA (reference sequence). The CDR3 contains 11 residues. Between the trimmed V and J ends, which lost 4 bases and 4 bases, there was a span of 5 bases. CDR3 region: CSANQKNIQYF. In nucleotides, the CDR3 is TGCAGTGCTAACCAGAAAAACATTCAGTACTTC.

The chain has TRBV5-1 and TRBJ2-6; D is possibly TRBD1 (7 bases). Deletions cut 0 bases from V and 5 bases from J, with 18 bases between. The CDR3 sequence is 18 residues long. CDR1 SGHRS and CDR2 YFSETQ come from the germline V gene. The CDR3 DNA is TGCGCCAGCAGCTTGGAAGGGCAGGGGGAGGTTTGGGCCAACGTCCTGACTTTC. Amino acid sequence: CASSLEGQGEVWANVLTF.